This TCR beta chain was sequenced in a study of T cell responses to AZD1222 COVID-19 vaccine. Germline assignment: CDR1 MNHNS and CDR2 SASEGT. The CDR3 spans 15 residues. The V and J ends lost 0 bases and 10 bases respectively, with 15 bases between them. This clone occurred a few times. What it binds is not known. Study-wide results and limits: Clonal diversity may have been underestimated in mostly white British donors.

Sequencing used immunoSEQ multiplex PCR; TCRdb keeps in-frame clones, though not all of them. The sample has 90,000 to 150,000 clones; approximately 87% are singletons. Sequenced here: peripheral blood, sampled on day 0 of AZD1222 vaccination. The chain joins TRBV6-1 to TRBJ1-4, with D maybe TRBD1 (6 bases). The source of this sequence is an adult in good health. The CDR3 reads CASSEAIRGSAKLFF. The CDR3 DNA reads as TGTGCCAGCAGTGAAGCTATCAGGGGTTCAGCAAAACTGTTTTTT.